Listed here are 20 T cell receptor beta chains from one sample, sequenced in a study of blood T cell repertoires in COVID-19. Measured with immunoSEQ multiplex PCR; TCRdb has only the in-frame clones, and not every one. The sample comprises about 80,000 clones, 80% to 85% of which are singletons, and about a third rests with the top ten. The specimen sequenced was peripheral blood. These receptors all come from a woman between 70 and 85 years old with acute or convalescent COVID-19.

The chain recombines TRBV4-1 with TRBJ1-4; D is undetermined. The CDR3 sequence is 14 residues long. Germline V gives CDR1 MGHRA, CDR2 YSYEKL. Trimming pared 4 bases from V and 3 bases from J, leaving 9 bases between. The CDR3 loop is CASSPLTPNEKLFF. CDR3 nucleotides: TGCGCCAGCAGCCCCCTAACGCCTAATGAAAAACTGTTTTTT.

The chain uses TRBV13 and TRBJ2-7, with D hard to call. From germline, CDR1 is PRHDT and CDR2 FYEKMQ (reference sequence). The V end lost 1 base, the J end lost 5 bases, and 9 bases lay between the germline ends. The length of the CDR3 is 13 residues. The CDR3 sequence is CASSLAGTHEQYF. CDR3 DNA: TGTGCCAGCAGCTTAGCCGGTACCCACGAGCAGTACTTC.

The gene calls are TRBV6-5 and TRBJ2-7; TRBD1 is a possible D gene (7 bases). Per germline, CDR1 MNHEY and CDR2 SVGAGI. The CDR3 spans 13 residues. Trimming removed 6 bases at V and 5 bases at J, with 14 bases between. CDR3 loop: CASSRGVWDEQYF. In DNA form, the CDR3 reads TGTGCCAGCAGCAGGGGGGTATGGGACGAGCAGTACTTC.

Here the CDR3 reads CASKGQEKVTGANVLTF. The CDR3 nucleotides read TGCGCCAGCAAGGGGCAGGAAAAAGTAACTGGGGCCAACGTCCTGACTTTC. V gene TRBV10-2 combines with J gene TRBJ2-6; the D gene is possibly TRBD1 (5 bases). V dropped 7 bases and J dropped 2 bases, with 18 bases sitting between them. The CDR3 is made up of 17 amino acids. From germline, CDR1 is WSHSY and CDR2 SAAADI.

J is TRBJ1-1 and V is TRBV12-3 or TRBV12-4; D might be TRBD1 (5 bases). The CDR3 totals 13 residues. Trimming took 5 bases from V and 0 from J, leaving 7 bases between them. The CDR3 nucleotides read TGTGCCAGCAGTCTCAGGGTGAACACTGAAGCTTTCTTT. Its translation is CASSLRVNTEAFF.

CDR3 protein: CAWSPGQGEQYF. CDR3 nucleotides: TGTGCCTGGAGTCCGGGACAGGGCGAGCAGTACTTC. This rearrangement joins TRBV30 to TRBJ2-7, with 9 bases matching TRBD1. Germline CDR1 is GTSNPN and CDR2 is SVGIG (reference sequence). V lost 2 bases and J lost 6; bases outside the gene matches: 2. This CDR3 comprises 12 residues.

The chain couples TRBV5-1 to TRBJ2-1; D ambiguous. V shed 2 bases and J shed 5 bases, with 8 bases lying between them. Germline CDR1 and CDR2: SGHRS and YFSETQ. This CDR3 has 13 amino acids. The CDR3 spells CASSLNSDNEQFF. CDR3 nucleotide sequence: TGCGCCAGCAGCTTAAACTCTGACAATGAGCAGTTCTTC.

The chain employs TRBV6-6 and TRBJ1-6; 8 bases align to TRBD1. CDR1 and CDR2 (germline): MNHNY, SVGAGI (reference sequence). The J segment lost 8 bases and the V segment lost 7 bases, leaving 7 bases of the junction unmatched. This CDR3 is 14 amino acids long. This CDR3 is CASKPGQADSPLHF. CDR3 bases: TGTGCCAGCAAGCCGGGACAGGCAGATTCACCCCTCCACTTT.

This chain connects TRBV13 to TRBJ2-7; unclear D gene. Germline CDR1 is PRHDT and CDR2 is FYEKMQ (reference sequence). This CDR3 contains 13 residues. V lost 5 bases to trimming and J lost 7 bases, with 15 bases between them. DNA of the CDR3: TGTGCCAGCAGCCAAGAGGCCTTGTTAGAGCAGTACTTC. Encoded protein: CASSQEALLEQYF.

The rearrangement uses TRBV5-3 and TRBJ1-5; 8 positions agree with TRBD1. TRBV5-3 is assigned to the ORF class and has an uncertain function. There are 14 residues in the CDR3. Trimming removed 4 bases from V and 6 bases from J; junction bases left unmatched: 6. In DNA form, the CDR3 reads TGTGCCAGAAGCGAAGACAGGGGTACTCAGCCCCAGCATTTT. This translates into CARSEDRGTQPQHF.

The genes are TRBV10-2 and TRBJ2-3; D uncertain. Trimming stripped 7 bases from V and 1 base from J, with 12 bases between. The CDR3 extends over 14 amino acids. Germline CDR1 is WSHSY and CDR2 is SAAADI. The CDR3 region is CASNWLAGTDTQYF. The CDR3 nucleotides are TGCGCCAGCAACTGGCTCGCGGGCACAGATACGCAGTATTTT.

Only a few counts were recorded for this clone. V gene TRBV3-1 (or the pseudogene TRBV3-2) combines with J gene TRBJ2-1; no firm D call. The CDR3 totals 12 residues. The V end lost 5 bases, the J end lost 7 bases, and 9 bases lay between the germline ends. Germline assignment: CDR1 LGHDT and CDR2 YNNKEL (reference sequence). CDR3 sequence reads: CASSTPRNEQFF. CDR3 sequence (DNA): TGTGCCAGCAGCACGCCTCGGAATGAGCAGTTCTTC.

The genes are TRBV7-3 and TRBJ2-1; 7 bases are a match to TRBD2. The germline CDR1 and CDR2 sequences are SGHTA and FQGTGA. The CDR3 sequence is 14 residues long. The ends lost 8 bases at V and 5 bases at J; junction bases unmatched: 9. The CDR3 sequence: CASQERGGDNEQFF. DNA of the CDR3: TGTGCCAGCCAGGAGCGGGGAGGGGACAATGAGCAGTTCTTC.

The genes are TRBV19 and TRBJ2-2; the match to TRBD2 covers 11 bases. This CDR3 has 15 residues. Trimming cost V 4 bases and J 5 bases; bases outside gene matches: 3. Germline V gene sequence: CDR1 LNHDA, CDR2 SQIVND (reference sequence). For the CDR3, the DNA is TGTGCCAGTAGTACTGGGACTAGCGGTACCGGGGAGCTGTTTTTT. It yields the protein CASSTGTSGTGELFF.

The chain is built from TRBV6-1 and TRBJ1-4, with TRBD1 matching 8 bases. Germline V gene lookup returns CDR1 MNHNS and CDR2 SASEGT. The junction had 3 bases not matched to a gene; V was cut back by 2 bases and J by 4 bases. This CDR3 is 15 amino acids long. CDR3: CASSETGGLNEKLFF. The DNA of the CDR3 is TGTGCCAGCAGTGAAACAGGGGGTCTTAATGAAAAACTGTTTTTT.

The V gene is TRBV2, the J gene TRBJ2-3, with D possibly being TRBD1 (6 bases). The CDR3 contains 14 residues. Between the trimmed V and J ends, which lost 5 bases and 2 bases, there was a span of 11 bases. Germline loops: CDR1 SNHLY, CDR2 FYNNEI. Written as DNA, the CDR3 is TGTGCCAGCAGTTCCGACAGGTTCACAGATACGCAGTATTTT. Translation: CASSSDRFTDTQYF.

The chain joins TRBV5-1 to TRBJ2-5; D remains ambiguous. The CDR3 has 15 residues. V was pared by 0 bases and J by 2 bases, with 11 bases between. Germline V gene data show CDR1 as SGHRS and CDR2 as YFSETQ. CDR3 region: CASSLGWSQQETQYF. The CDR3 DNA sequence: TGCGCCAGCAGCTTGGGGTGGAGTCAGCAAGAGACCCAGTACTTC.

J is TRBJ2-7 and V is TRBV6-5; 12 nucleotides line up with TRBD2. The CDR3 extends over 13 amino acids. Looked up from germline, CDR1 is MNHEY and CDR2 is SVGAGI. V lost 8 bases and J lost 4; bases outside the gene matches: 3. In DNA, the CDR3 is TGTGCCAGCCGGACTAGCGGGACTTACGAGCAGTACTTC. The encoded protein is CASRTSGTYEQYF.

The chain joins TRBV15 to TRBJ1-2; 8 bases align to TRBD1. Per germline, CDR1 LNHNV and CDR2 YYDKDF (reference sequence). Trimming cost V 0 bases and J 7 bases; bases outside gene matches: 7. This CDR3 is 15 amino acids long. The CDR3 spells CATSRDRGRLGGYTF. The CDR3 bases are TGTGCCACCAGCAGAGACAGGGGGCGTCTCGGTGGCTACACCTTC.

J is TRBJ1-1 and V is TRBV7-9; TRBD1 matches 8 bases. The CDR3 runs 12 residues. From germline, CDR1 is SEHNR and CDR2 FQNEAQ (reference sequence). V dropped 7 bases and J dropped 4; count of bases not matched to a gene: 2. CDR3 amino acids: CASKDRATEAFF. CDR3 DNA: TGTGCCAGCAAGGACAGGGCCACTGAAGCTTTCTTT.